The next 32 T cell receptor beta chains were all read from a single sample in a study of T-cell memory formation after mild COVID-19. TCRdb fed the 5' RACE reads into MiXCR, producing one record per CDR3 protein. This table has some 490,000 distinct CDR3 sequences, approximately 18% appearing once. The specimen was PBMCs or a T cell subset sorted from them (not recorded which). These TCRs come from an adult woman who had mild COVID-19 (a few samples of this study predate the infection). Cell type and time point are not known.

This clonotype turned up a few times. V usage is TRBV20-1 and J usage is TRBJ1-1; tentatively, D is TRBD1 (6 bases). V lost 8 bases and J lost 0, with 16 bases in between. Germline V gene lookup returns CDR1 DFQATT and CDR2 SNEGSKA (reference sequence). This CDR3 contains 14 residues. Written as DNA, the CDR3 is TGCAGTTCTACCAGGGGTGGAATGAACACTGAAGCTTTCTTT. It yields the protein CSSTRGGMNTEAFF.

V usage is TRBV5-5 and J usage is TRBJ2-7; 8 bases match TRBD1. Germline V CDR1 and CDR2: SGHKS, YYEKEE (reference sequence). J gave up 3 bases and V 5 bases, and 10 bases lay outside the gene matches. This CDR3 has 15 amino acids. The CDR3 DNA sequence: TGTGCCAGCAGTTCTGGGGGCGGACAGGGCTACGAGCAGTACTTC. Its translation is CASSSGGGQGYEQYF.

This rearrangement joins TRBV24-1 to TRBJ1-2, with a possible D match to TRBD1 (6 bases). Trimming left V 6 bases short and J 5 bases short, with 9 bases between. From germline, CDR1 is KGHDR and CDR2 SFDVKD. This CDR3 contains 12 residues. Here the CDR3 reads CATSQGPYGYTF. The CDR3 nucleotides are TGTGCCACCAGTCAGGGGCCGTATGGCTACACCTTC.

The J gene is TRBJ2-3, the V gene TRBV12-3 or TRBV12-4, with unresolved D. V dropped 5 bases and J dropped 1 base, with 13 bases sitting between them. This CDR3 comprises 15 residues. DNA of the CDR3: TGTGCCAGCAGTCGGGCCCCCGAACGCACAGATACGCAGTATTTT. This gives the protein CASSRAPERTDTQYF.

The chain combines TRBV7-2 with TRBJ1-6; no reliable D call. The germline CDR1 and CDR2 sequences are SGHTA and FQGNSA. The CDR3 length is 15 residues. Trimming took off 7 bases at V and 7 bases at J, with 17 bases between the two ends. The CDR3 spells CASTEPGYINSPLHF. The CDR3 nucleotides read TGTGCCAGCACCGAACCTGGCTATATCAATTCACCCCTCCACTTT.

The gene calls are TRBV5-6 and TRBJ1-2; 7 nucleotides align to TRBD1. CDR1 SGHDT and CDR2 YYEEEE come from the germline V gene. This CDR3 has 16 amino acids. V lost 2 bases, J lost 5 bases, and 12 bases stayed unmatched. The CDR3 DNA reads TGTGCCAGCAGCTTTTTCGGAACGGGGACAGTTTATGGCTACACCTTC. It codes for CASSFFGTGTVYGYTF. The full variable domain, rest sourced from reference TRBV5-6 and TRBJ1-2, is DAGVTQSPTHLIKTRGQQVTLRCSPKSGHDTVSWYQQALGQGPQFIFQYYEEEERQRGNFPDRFSGHQFPNYSSELNVNALLLGDSALYLCASSFFGTGTVYGYTFGSGTRLTVV.

This clonotype was found a few times. The chain joins TRBV7-6 to TRBJ1-1, with 9 bases fitting TRBD1. Germline values: CDR1 SGHVS, CDR2 FNYEAQ. The CDR3 is made up of 14 amino acids. V gave up 5 bases and J gave up 6 bases; unmatched junction bases: 7. CDR3 in DNA: TGTGCCAGCAGCCCACAGGGGGCTTCGTCTGAAGCTTTCTTT. It encodes CASSPQGASSEAFF.

This clonotype occurred a few times. This sequence joins TRBV10-3 and TRBJ1-1; no reliable D call. There are 13 residues in the CDR3. The V end lost 3 bases, the J end lost 8 bases, and 13 bases lay between the germline ends. Germline V gene lookup returns CDR1 ENHRY and CDR2 SYGVKD. DNA for the CDR3: TGTGCCATCAGTGATGGGGTCCTCACCGAAGCTTTCTTT. It specifies CAISDGVLTEAFF.

The chain is built from TRBV7-9 and TRBJ2-7, with D possibly TRBD1 on 6 matching bases. This CDR3 spans 15 amino acids. Germline CDR1 SEHNR, CDR2 FQNEAQ (reference sequence). Trimming stripped 5 bases from V and 3 bases from J, with 17 bases between. In nucleotides, the CDR3 is TGTGCCAGCAGCCCGCCCGGGACACCTGTCTACGAGCAGTACTTC. Translation: CASSPPGTPVYEQYF.

This clonotype appeared a few times. The CDR3 here is CASRAFGQNYGYTF. In nucleotides, the CDR3 is TGCGCCAGCCGGGCATTCGGGCAAAATTATGGCTACACCTTC. The chain joins TRBV10-2 to TRBJ1-2; unclear D gene. The CDR3 covers 14 residues. Trimming took 8 bases from V and 5 from J, leaving 18 bases between them. Germline-derived CDR1 and CDR2 are WSHSY and SAAADI.

The rearrangement joins TRBV13 to TRBJ2-7; possible D gene TRBD1, 7 bases. Per the germline V gene, CDR1 is PRHDT and CDR2 is FYEKMQ (reference sequence). CDR3 length equals 14 residues. With 5 bases removed from V and 0 bases from J, the gap between germline ends came to 11 bases. The CDR3 reads CASSAGQPSYEQYF. The CDR3 region has the DNA TGTGCCAGCAGCGCGGGACAGCCCTCCTACGAGCAGTACTTC.

The chain couples TRBV12-3 or TRBV12-4 to TRBJ1-2; 7 bases agree with TRBD1. Losses at the gene ends were 2 bases for V and 4 bases for J; bases not matched to a gene: 4. The length of the CDR3 is 14 residues. The CDR3 loop reads CASSLRDSSYGYTF. Here the CDR3 DNA reads TGTGCCAGCAGTTTAAGGGACAGCTCCTATGGCTACACCTTC.

In its sample, this clonotype was seen a few times. The chain has TRBV2 and TRBJ2-7, with TRBD2 identical over 10 bases. CDR3 length: 16 amino acids. In germline, CDR1 is SNHLY, CDR2 FYNNEI. V trimming: 5 bases; J trimming: 2 bases; junction bases outside the gene matches: 9. CDR3: CASSPGPLAGAYEQYF. The CDR3 coding sequence is TGTGCCAGCAGTCCCGGGCCCCTAGCGGGAGCCTACGAGCAGTACTTC.

The chain is built from TRBV2 and TRBJ1-1, with D unclear. Germline V gene lookup returns CDR1 SNHLY and CDR2 FYNNEI. The CDR3 runs to 14 residues. The germline V and J ends were trimmed by 1 base and 5 bases, with 11 bases remaining between them. The CDR3 region has the DNA TGTGCCAGCAGTGAAGGGGAAATTGAGACTGAAGCTTTCTTT. This codes for CASSEGEIETEAFF.

The chain joins TRBV6-2 or TRBV6-3 to TRBJ2-7, with D hard to call. V was cut by 0 bases and J by 3 bases, with 9 bases left in between. There are 14 residues in the CDR3. Germline assignment: CDR1 MNHEY and CDR2 SVGEGT. CDR3: CASSYSPLDYEQYF. In DNA, the CDR3 is TGTGCCAGCAGTTACTCTCCGCTGGACTACGAGCAGTACTTC.

V usage is TRBV7-6 and J usage is TRBJ1-1, with TRBD1 as a possible D gene (5 bases). Looked up from germline, CDR1 is SGHVS and CDR2 is FNYEAQ. The CDR3 length is 14 residues. V gave up 5 bases and J gave up 1 base, with 11 bases separating them. CDR3 in amino acids: CASSQITGNTEAFF. DNA for the CDR3: TGTGCCAGCAGCCAGATAACAGGGAACACTGAAGCTTTCTTT.

V and J are TRBV15 and TRBJ2-1; 7 nucleotides line up with TRBD1. Unmatched junction bases numbered 1, after V lost 5 bases and J lost 0 bases. The CDR3 loop spans 14 amino acids. Germline CDR1 and CDR2: LNHNV and YYDKDF (reference sequence). The CDR3 here is CATSRTGSYNEQFF. The CDR3 coding sequence is TGTGCCACCAGCCGGACAGGCTCCTACAATGAGCAGTTCTTC.

At least ten counts were recorded for this clonotype. The chain has TRBV5-1 and TRBJ2-3, with D tentatively TRBD1 (5 bases). Per germline, CDR1 SGHRS and CDR2 YFSETQ. V was cut by 6 bases and J by 5 bases, with 16 bases left in between. The CDR3 extends over 14 amino acids. The CDR3 nucleotides read TGCGCCAGCAAGGGGTGGGCTAGTGAAGATACGCAGTATTTT. It specifies CASKGWASEDTQYF.

This clonotype was counted many times. The V gene is TRBV7-8, the J gene TRBJ2-5; no firm D call. The CDR3 contains 18 residues. Germline lookup yields CDR1 SGHVS and CDR2 FQNEAQ. Trimming shortened V by 4 bases and J by 8 bases, and 29 bases separated the two germline ends. In DNA form, the CDR3 reads TGTGCCAGCAGCTCCCCAAAAATGATCAGGCCCCCGCCAAGCACCCAGTACTTC. Translating gives CASSSPKMIRPPPSTQYF. Filled out from reference TRBV7-8 and TRBJ2-5, the complete variable domain reads GAGVSQSPRYKVAKRGQDVALRCDPISGHVSLFWYQQALGQGPEFLTYFQNEAQLDKSGLPSDRFFAERPEGSVSTLKIQRTQQEDSAVYLCASSSPKMIRPPPSTQYFGPGTRLLVL.

The rearrangement joins TRBV7-9 to TRBJ2-7; D possibly corresponds to TRBD2 (5 bases). The germline CDR1 and CDR2 sequences are SEHNR and FQNEAQ (reference sequence). Trimming removed 0 bases at V and 6 bases at J, with 12 bases between. The CDR3 runs 14 residues. The DNA for the CDR3 is TGTGCCAGCAGCTTAGCGCCGGACTGGGGCGAGCAGTACTTC. Residues: CASSLAPDWGEQYF.

V is TRBV7-8 and J is TRBJ1-2, with 7 bases that match TRBD1. V shed 2 bases, J shed 2 bases, and the junction held 2 bases outside the gene matches. The CDR3 sequence is 14 residues long. The germline CDR1 and CDR2 sequences are SGHVS and FQNEAQ. Written as DNA, the CDR3 is TGTGCCAGCAGCTTATCGGGACAGAACTATGGCTACACCTTC. It yields the protein CASSLSGQNYGYTF.

V is TRBV20-1 and J is TRBJ1-2; maybe TRBD1 (5 bases). This CDR3 spans 14 amino acids. CDR1 is DFQATT, CDR2 SNEGSKA, per germline (reference sequence). Trimming took off 4 bases at V and 6 bases at J, with 18 bases between the two ends. The CDR3 coding sequence is TGCAGTGCTACCCAACCGGCGGGGACCCATGGCTACACCTTC. It codes for CSATQPAGTHGYTF.

This clonotype was observed a handful of times. The genes are TRBV29-1 and TRBJ2-2; D uncertain. The CDR3 loop spans 12 amino acids. V lost 4 bases and J 6 bases, leaving 9 bases between the germline ends. Looked up from germline, CDR1 is SQVTM and CDR2 is ANQGSEA. CDR3 region: CSVATLAGELFF. In nucleotides, the CDR3 is TGCAGCGTTGCGACTCTTGCCGGGGAGCTGTTTTTT.

This clonotype appeared a few times. This rearrangement joins TRBV15 to TRBJ2-3, with TRBD1 identical over 7 bases. The germline V gene encodes CDR1 LNHNV and CDR2 YYDKDF (reference sequence). Trimming at V came to 5 bases and at J to 2 bases, leaving 7 bases not matched to a gene. The CDR3 sequence is 15 residues long. The CDR3 nucleotides read TGTGCCACCAGCCCCGACAGGGCATTCACAGATACGCAGTATTTT. Translation: CATSPDRAFTDTQYF.

This chain uses TRBV5-1 with TRBJ2-1; possibly TRBD2 for D (6 bases). The ends were cut back, 2 bases at V and 3 bases at J, with 12 bases in the middle. Looked up from germline, CDR1 is SGHRS and CDR2 is YFSETQ. CDR3 length: 15 amino acids. CDR3 in DNA: TGCGCCAGCAGCTTAGGGGTAGCGGACTACAATGAGCAGTTCTTC. It specifies CASSLGVADYNEQFF. The full variable domain, with the rest looked up from reference TRBV5-1 and TRBJ2-1, is KAGVTQTPRYLIKTRGQQVTLSCSPISGHRSVSWYQQTPGQGLQFLFEYFSETQRNKGNFPGRFSGRQFSNSRSEMNVSTLELGDSALYLCASSLGVADYNEQFFGPGTRLTVL.

The CDR3 DNA follows: TGTGCCAGCTCACCAGGGACTAGCGGGAGTATTCCCTACTACGAGCAGTACTTC. Its protein product is CASSPGTSGSIPYYEQYF. V gene TRBV18 combines with J gene TRBJ2-7; 14 bases line up with TRBD2. This CDR3 comprises 18 residues. The V gene end was trimmed by 2 bases and the J gene end by 3 bases; junction bases not matched to a gene: 9. Germline assignment: CDR1 KGHSH and CDR2 LQKENI.

This rearrangement joins TRBV19 to TRBJ2-5; maybe TRBD2 (6 bases). V lost 3 bases and J 6 bases, leaving 20 bases between the germline ends. The CDR3 length is 16 residues. Germline CDR1 is LNHDA and CDR2 is SQIVND (reference sequence). CDR3 residues: CASSILVRGGLKTQYF. In DNA, the CDR3 is TGTGCCAGTAGTATTCTCGTGCGGGGTGGCCTGAAGACCCAGTACTTC.

The chain uses TRBV19 and TRBJ2-3; TRBD1 agrees at 9 bases. Germline values: CDR1 LNHDA, CDR2 SQIVND (reference sequence). The CDR3 is 15 residues long. V was pared by 7 bases and J by 5 bases, with 10 bases of the junction left unmatched. The CDR3 DNA is TGTGCCAGTAACCTGCCTGGGACAGGGAGAGATACGCAGTATTTT. This translates into CASNLPGTGRDTQYF.

This rearrangement joins TRBV5-1 to TRBJ1-2, with 9 bases fitting TRBD1. J gave up 6 bases and V 7 bases, and 10 bases lay outside the gene matches. CDR1 and CDR2 from the germline V gene are SGHRS and YFSETQ. The CDR3 is made up of 14 amino acids. The CDR3 region has the DNA TGCGCCAGCCGGGACAGGGCAAGAAAGGATGGCTACACCTTC. This codes for CASRDRARKDGYTF. Full variable domain (remainder filled in from reference TRBV5-1 and TRBJ1-2): KAGVTQTPRYLIKTRGQQVTLSCSPISGHRSVSWYQQTPGQGLQFLFEYFSETQRNKGNFPGRFSGRQFSNSRSEMNVSTLELGDSALYLCASRDRARKDGYTFGSGTRLTVV.

The gene calls are TRBV4-1 and TRBJ1-2, with a weak D call TRBD1 (6 bases). Trimming shortened V by 0 bases and J by 5 bases, and 16 bases separated the two germline ends. The CDR3 length is 16 residues. The V gene's germline CDR1 is MGHRA and CDR2 YSYEKL. The CDR3 DNA follows: TGCGCCAGCAGCCAAGATCCCGGGGGCAGGGCATATGGCTACACCTTC. As protein: CASSQDPGGRAYGYTF.

This clonotype was recorded many times. This rearrangement joins TRBV7-9 to TRBJ2-6; unclear D gene. The CDR3 runs 18 residues. V was pared by 2 bases and J by 2 bases, with 16 bases between. The germline V gene encodes CDR1 SEHNR and CDR2 FQNEAQ (reference sequence). The CDR3 DNA follows: TGTGCCAGCAGCTTACCTCCCATCCAGCTCCCTGGGGCCAACGTCCTGACTTTC. This codes for CASSLPPIQLPGANVLTF.

This clonotype was seen more than once but under ten times. CDR3 sequence: CASGLGHSNTEAFF. CDR3 sequence (DNA): TGTGCTAGTGGTTTGGGACATTCGAACACTGAAGCTTTCTTT. This chain uses TRBV12-5 with TRBJ1-1; D is undetermined. Per germline, CDR1 LGHNT and CDR2 FRNRAP. CDR3 length: 14 residues. Trimming took 1 base from V and 1 from J, leaving 7 bases between them.